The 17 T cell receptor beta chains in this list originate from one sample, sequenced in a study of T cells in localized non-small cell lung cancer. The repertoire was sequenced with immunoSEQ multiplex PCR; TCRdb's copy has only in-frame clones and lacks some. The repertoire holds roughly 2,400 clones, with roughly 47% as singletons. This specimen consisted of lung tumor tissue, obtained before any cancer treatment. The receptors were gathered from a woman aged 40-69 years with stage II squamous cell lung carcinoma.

The CDR3 is CASSSPGGSGPGELFF. The DNA of the CDR3 is TGCGCCAGCAGCTCCCCTGGGGGTTCAGGACCCGGGGAGCTGTTTTTT. This chain connects TRBV5-1 to TRBJ2-2; D tentatively fits TRBD1 or TRBD2 (5 bases each). Per germline, CDR1 SGHRS and CDR2 YFSETQ. The CDR3 sequence is 16 residues long. Between the trimmed V and J ends, which lost 3 bases and 6 bases, there was a span of 18 bases.

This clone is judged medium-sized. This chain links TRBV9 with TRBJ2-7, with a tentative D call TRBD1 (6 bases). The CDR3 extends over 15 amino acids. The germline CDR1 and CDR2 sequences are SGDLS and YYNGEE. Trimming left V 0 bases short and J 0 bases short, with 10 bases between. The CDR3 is CASSVGTVSSYEQYF. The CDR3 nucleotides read TGTGCCAGCAGCGTAGGGACAGTAAGCTCCTACGAGCAGTACTTC.

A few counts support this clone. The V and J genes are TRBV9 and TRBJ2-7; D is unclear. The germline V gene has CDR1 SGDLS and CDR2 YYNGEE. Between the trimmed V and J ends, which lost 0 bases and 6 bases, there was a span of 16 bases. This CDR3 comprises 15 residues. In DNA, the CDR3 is TGTGCCAGCAGCGTAGCGCCCGATAGGTTCTCCGAGCAGTACTTC. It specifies CASSVAPDRFSEQYF.

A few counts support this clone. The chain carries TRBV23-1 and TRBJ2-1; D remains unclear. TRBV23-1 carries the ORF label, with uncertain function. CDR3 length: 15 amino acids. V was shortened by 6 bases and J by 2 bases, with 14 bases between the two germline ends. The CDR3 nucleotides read TGCGCCAGCAGCCCGAGCCCCTCGCCCTACAATGAGCAGTTCTTC. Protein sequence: CASSPSPSPYNEQFF.

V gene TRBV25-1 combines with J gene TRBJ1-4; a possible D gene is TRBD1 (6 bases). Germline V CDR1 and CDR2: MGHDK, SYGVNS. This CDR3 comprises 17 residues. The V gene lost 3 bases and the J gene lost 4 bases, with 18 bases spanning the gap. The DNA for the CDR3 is TGTGCCAGCAGTGACTTAGTGGGGACACCCCTTAATGAAAAACTGTTTTTT. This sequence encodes CASSDLVGTPLNEKLFF.

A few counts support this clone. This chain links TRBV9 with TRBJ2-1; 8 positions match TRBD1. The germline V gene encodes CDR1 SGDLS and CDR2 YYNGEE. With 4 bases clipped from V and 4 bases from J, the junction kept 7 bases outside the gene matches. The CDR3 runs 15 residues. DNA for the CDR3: TGTGCCAGCAGCAAGGGACAGGTCCATTACAATGAGCAGTTCTTC. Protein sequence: CASSKGQVHYNEQFF.

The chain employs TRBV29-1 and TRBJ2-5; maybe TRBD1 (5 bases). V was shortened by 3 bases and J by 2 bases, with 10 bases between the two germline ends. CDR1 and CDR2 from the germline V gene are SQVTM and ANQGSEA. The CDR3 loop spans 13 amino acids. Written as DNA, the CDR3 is TGCAGCGTTGATAGGGGTGGGCAAGAGACCCAGTACTTC. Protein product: CSVDRGGQETQYF.

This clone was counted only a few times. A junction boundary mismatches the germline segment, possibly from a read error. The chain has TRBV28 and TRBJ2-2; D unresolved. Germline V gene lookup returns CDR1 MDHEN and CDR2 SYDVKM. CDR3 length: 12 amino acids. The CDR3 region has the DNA TGTGCCAGCAGCTCGACCACCAGGGAGCTGTTTTTT. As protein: CASSSTTRELFF. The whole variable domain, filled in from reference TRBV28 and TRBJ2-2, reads DVKVTQSSRYLVKRTGEKVFLECVQDMDHENMFWYRQDPGLGLRLIYFSYDVKMKEKGDIPEGYSVSREKKERFSLILESASTNQTSMYLCASSSTTRELFFGEGSRLTVL.

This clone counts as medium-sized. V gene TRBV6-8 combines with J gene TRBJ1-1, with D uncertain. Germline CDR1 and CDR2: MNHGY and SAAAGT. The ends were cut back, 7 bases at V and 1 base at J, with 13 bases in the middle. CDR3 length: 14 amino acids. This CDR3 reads CASTLGLSNTEAFF. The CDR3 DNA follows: TGTGCCAGCACCCTCGGGTTATCGAACACTGAAGCTTTCTTT.

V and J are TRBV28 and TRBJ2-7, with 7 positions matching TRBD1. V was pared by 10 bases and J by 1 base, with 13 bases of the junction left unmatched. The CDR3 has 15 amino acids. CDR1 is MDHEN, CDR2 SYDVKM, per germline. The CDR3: CATSLSRQGSYEQYV. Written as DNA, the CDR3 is TGTGCCACCTCACTGTCCCGACAGGGATCCTACGAGCAGTACGTC.

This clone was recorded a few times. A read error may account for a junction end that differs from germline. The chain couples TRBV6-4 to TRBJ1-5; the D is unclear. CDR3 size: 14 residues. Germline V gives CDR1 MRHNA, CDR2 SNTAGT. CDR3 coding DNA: TGTGCCAGCAGTTACTCGAAGGCCGGCCAGCCCCAGCATTTT. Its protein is CASSYSKAGQPQHF.

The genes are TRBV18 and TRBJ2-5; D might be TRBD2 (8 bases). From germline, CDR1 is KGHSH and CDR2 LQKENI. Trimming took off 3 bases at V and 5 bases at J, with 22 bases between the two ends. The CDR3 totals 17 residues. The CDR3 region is CASSPWDSSSGGETQYF. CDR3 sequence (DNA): TGTGCCAGCTCACCTTGGGACAGCTCAAGCGGGGGCGAGACCCAGTACTTC. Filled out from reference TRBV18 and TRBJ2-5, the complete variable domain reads NAGVMQNPRHLVRRRGQEARLRCSPMKGHSHVYWYRQLPEEGLKFMVYLQKENIIDESGMPKERFSAEFPKEGPSILRIQQVVRGDSAAYFCASSPWDSSSGGETQYFGPGTRLLVL.

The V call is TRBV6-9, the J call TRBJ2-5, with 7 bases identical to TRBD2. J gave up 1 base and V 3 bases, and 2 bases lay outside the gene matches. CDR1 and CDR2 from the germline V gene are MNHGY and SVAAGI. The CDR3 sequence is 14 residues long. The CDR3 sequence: CASSYGGIQETQYF. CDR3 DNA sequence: TGTGCCAGCAGTTACGGGGGGATCCAAGAGACCCAGTACTTC.

CDR3 sequence reads: CASNGMYNQPQHF. The CDR3 DNA sequence: TGTGCCAGTAACGGGATGTACAATCAGCCCCAGCATTTT. The chain links TRBV19 to TRBJ1-5; D not resolved. Per the germline V gene, CDR1 is LNHDA and CDR2 is SQIVND (reference sequence). The CDR3 totals 13 residues. The V and J ends lost 7 bases and 3 bases respectively, with 10 bases between them.

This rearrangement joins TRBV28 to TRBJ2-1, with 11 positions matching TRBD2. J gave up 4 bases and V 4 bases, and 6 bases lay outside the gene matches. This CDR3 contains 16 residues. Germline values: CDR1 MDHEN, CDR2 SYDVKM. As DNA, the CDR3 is TGTGCCAGCAGTTCCCCCACTAGCGGGGGATACAATGAGCAGTTCTTC. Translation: CASSSPTSGGYNEQFF.

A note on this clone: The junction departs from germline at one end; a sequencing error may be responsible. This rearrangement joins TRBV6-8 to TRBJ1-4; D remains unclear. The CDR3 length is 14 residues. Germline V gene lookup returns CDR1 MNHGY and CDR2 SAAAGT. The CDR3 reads CAISAARTNEKLFF. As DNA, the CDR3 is TGTGCCATCAGTGCCGCCAGGACTAATGAAAAACTGTTTTTT.

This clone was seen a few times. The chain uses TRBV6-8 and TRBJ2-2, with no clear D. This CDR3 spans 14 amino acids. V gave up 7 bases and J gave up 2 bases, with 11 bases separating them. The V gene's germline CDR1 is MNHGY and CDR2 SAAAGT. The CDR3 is CASMPQLNTGELFF. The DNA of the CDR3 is TGTGCCAGCATGCCCCAGTTAAACACCGGGGAGCTGTTTTTT.